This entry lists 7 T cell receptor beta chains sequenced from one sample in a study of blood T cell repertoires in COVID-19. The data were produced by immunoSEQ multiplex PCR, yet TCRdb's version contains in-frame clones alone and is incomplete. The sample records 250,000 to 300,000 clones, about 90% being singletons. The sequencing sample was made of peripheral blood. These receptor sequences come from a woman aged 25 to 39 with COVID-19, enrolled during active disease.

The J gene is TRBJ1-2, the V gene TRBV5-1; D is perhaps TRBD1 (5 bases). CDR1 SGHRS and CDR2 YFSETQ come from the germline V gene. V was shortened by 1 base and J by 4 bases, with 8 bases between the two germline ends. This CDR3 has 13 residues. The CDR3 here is CASSLQGSYGYTF. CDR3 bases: TGCGCCAGCAGCTTGCAGGGAAGCTATGGCTACACCTTC.

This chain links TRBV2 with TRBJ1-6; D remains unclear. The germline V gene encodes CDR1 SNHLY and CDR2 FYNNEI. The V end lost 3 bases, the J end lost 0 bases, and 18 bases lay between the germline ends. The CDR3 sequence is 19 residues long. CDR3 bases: TGTGCCAGCAGTGACGAGGCGACTGGGTGGAGCTCCTATAATTCACCCCTCCACTTT. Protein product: CASSDEATGWSSYNSPLHF.

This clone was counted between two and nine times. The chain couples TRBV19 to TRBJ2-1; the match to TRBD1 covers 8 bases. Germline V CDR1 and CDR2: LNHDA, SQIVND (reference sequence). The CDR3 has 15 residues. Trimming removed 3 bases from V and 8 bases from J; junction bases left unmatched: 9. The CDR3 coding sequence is TGTGCCAGTAGTATGTCGGGCAGGGGGCACGATGAGCAGTTCTTC. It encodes CASSMSGRGHDEQFF.

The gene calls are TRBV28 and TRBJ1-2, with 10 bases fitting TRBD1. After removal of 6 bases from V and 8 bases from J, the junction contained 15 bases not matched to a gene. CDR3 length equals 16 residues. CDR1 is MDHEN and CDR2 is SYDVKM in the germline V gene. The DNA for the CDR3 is TGTGCCAGCAGCTCAGTCCCGGGACAGGGGTTAGGAGGCTACACCTTC. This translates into CASSSVPGQGLGGYTF.

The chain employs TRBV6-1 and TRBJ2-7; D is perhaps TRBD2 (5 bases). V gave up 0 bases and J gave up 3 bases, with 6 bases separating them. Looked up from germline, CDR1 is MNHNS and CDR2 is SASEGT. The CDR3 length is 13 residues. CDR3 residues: CASSEASGYEQYF. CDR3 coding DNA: TGTGCCAGCAGTGAAGCAAGCGGCTACGAGCAGTACTTC.

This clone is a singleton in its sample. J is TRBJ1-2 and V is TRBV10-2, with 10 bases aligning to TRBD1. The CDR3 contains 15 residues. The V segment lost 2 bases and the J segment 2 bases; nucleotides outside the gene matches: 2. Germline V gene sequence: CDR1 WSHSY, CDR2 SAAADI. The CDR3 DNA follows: TGCGCCAGCAGTGAGCCGGGACAGGGGAACTATGGCTACACCTTC. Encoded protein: CASSEPGQGNYGYTF.

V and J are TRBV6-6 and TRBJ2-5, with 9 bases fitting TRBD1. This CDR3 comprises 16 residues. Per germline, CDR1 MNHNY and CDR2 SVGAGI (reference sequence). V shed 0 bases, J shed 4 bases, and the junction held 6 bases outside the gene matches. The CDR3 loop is CASSYSGDRATETQYF. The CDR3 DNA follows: TGTGCCAGCAGTTACTCGGGGGACAGGGCAACAGAGACCCAGTACTTC.